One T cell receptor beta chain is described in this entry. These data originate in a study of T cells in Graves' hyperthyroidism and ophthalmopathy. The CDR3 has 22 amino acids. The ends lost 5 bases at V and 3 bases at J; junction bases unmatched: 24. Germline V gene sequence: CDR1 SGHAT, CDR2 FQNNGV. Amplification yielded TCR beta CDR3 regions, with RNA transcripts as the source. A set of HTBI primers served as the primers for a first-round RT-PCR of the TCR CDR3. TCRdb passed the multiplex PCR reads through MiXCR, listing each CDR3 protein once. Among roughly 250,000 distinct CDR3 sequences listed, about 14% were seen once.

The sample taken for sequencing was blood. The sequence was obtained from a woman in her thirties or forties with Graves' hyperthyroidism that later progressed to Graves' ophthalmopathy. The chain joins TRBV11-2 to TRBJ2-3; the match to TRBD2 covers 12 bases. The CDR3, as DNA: TGTGCCAGCAGCCGGACACGTTGGACTAGCGGGATAGGCCCCGCGGAAACAGATACGCAGTATTTT. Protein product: CASSRTRWTSGIGPAETDTQYF.